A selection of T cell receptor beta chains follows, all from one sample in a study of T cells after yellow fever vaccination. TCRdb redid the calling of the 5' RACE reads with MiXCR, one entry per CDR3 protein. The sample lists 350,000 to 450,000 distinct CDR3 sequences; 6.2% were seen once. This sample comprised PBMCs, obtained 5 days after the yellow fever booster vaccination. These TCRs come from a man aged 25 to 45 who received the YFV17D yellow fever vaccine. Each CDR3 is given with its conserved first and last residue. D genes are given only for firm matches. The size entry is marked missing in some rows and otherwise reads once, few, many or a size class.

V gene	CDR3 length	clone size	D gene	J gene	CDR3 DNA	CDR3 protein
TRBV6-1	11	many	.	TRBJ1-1	TGTGCCAGCAGTGACGGGCCTGAAGCTTTCTTT	CASSDGPEAFF
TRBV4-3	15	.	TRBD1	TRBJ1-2	TGCGCCAGCAGCCAGTACAGGGGTTCGAACTATGGCTACACCTTC	CASSQYRGSNYGYTF
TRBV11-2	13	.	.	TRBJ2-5	TGTGCCAGCAGCGTGAGACGGCTCGAGACCCAGTACTTC	CASSVRRLETQYF
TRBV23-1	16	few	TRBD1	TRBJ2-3	TGCGCCAGCAGCCGGGACAGGGGGGGCGGCACAGATACGCAGTATTTT	CASSRDRGGGTDTQYF
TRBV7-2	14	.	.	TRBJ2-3	TGTGCCAGCAGCTTAATGAAAACCACAGATACGCAGTATTTT	CASSLMKTTDTQYF
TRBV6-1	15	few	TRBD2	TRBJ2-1	TGTGCCAGCAGTGAAGGGACTAGCGGGAGAGATGAGCAGTTCTTC	CASSEGTSGRDEQFF
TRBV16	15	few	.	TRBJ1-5	TGTGCCAGCAGCCAACAGGGGAATAGCAATCAGCCCCAGCATTTT	CASSQQGNSNQPQHF
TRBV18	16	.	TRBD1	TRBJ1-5	TGTGCCAGCTCACCGCTCGTCGACAGGGTCAATCAGCCCCAGCATTTT	CASSPLVDRVNQPQHF
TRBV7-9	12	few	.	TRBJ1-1	TGTGCCACACGGGACGTGAACACTGAAGCTTTCTTT	CATRDVNTEAFF
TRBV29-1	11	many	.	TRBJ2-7	TGCAGCGTGGTAACAGGATACGAGCAGTACTTC	CSVVTGYEQYF
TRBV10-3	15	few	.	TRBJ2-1	TGTGCCATCAAAGGTCCCGGCGGCTCCTACAATGAGCAGTTCTTC	CAIKGPGGSYNEQFF
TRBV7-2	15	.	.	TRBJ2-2	TGTGCCAGCAGCTCGACAAATACCTACACCGGGGAGCTGTTTTTT	CASSSTNTYTGELFF
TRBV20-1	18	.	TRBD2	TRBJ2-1	TGCAGTGCTTCAATACTCTCCGGAGCGGGGAGCTCCTACAATGAGCAGTTCTTC	CSASILSGAGSSYNEQFF
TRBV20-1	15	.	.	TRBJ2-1	TGCGTCGGGGGCCAGTCCCCGGGCTTGTACAATGAGCAGTTCTTC	CVGGQSPGLYNEQFF
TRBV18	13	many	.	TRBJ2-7	TGTGCCAGCTCACCTCGCGGGAATCACGAGCAGTACTTC	CASSPRGNHEQYF
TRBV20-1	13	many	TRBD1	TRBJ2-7	TGCAGTGCGCTGGGACAGGGGTACCACGAGCAGTACTTC	CSALGQGYHEQYF
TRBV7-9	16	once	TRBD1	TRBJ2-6	TGTGCCATAATGACAGGGACCCACTCTGGGGCCAACGTCCTGACTTTC	CAIMTGTHSGANVLTF
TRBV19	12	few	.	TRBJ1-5	TGTGCCAGTACCAAGAGGGGGCAGCCCCAGCATTTT	CASTKRGQPQHF
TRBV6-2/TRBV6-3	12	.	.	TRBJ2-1	TGTGCCAGCAGAACTTGGGGGGATGAGCAGTTCTTC	CASRTWGDEQFF
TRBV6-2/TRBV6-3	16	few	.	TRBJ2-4	TGTGCCAGCAGTTCCATCTTGAGCGTAGCCAAAAACATTCAGTACTTC	CASSSILSVAKNIQYF